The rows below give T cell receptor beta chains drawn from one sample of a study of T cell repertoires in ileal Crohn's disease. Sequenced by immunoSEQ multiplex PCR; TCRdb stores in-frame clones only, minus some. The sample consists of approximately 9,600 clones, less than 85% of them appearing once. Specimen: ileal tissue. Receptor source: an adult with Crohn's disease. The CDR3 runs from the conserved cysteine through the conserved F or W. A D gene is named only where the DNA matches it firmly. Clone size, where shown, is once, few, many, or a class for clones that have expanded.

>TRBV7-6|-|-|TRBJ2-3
TGTGCCAGCAGCTTAGTCAGTAGCACAGATACGCAGTATTTT
CASSLVSSTDTQYF
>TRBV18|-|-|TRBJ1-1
TGTGCCAGCTCATGGGGGGGTTCTGAAGCTTTCTTT
CASSWGGSEAFF
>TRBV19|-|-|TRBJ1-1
TGTGCCAGTGGGCGAGTCAGTAACACTGAAGCTTTCTTT
CASGRVSNTEAFF
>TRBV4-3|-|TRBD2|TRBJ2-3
TGCGCCAGCAGCCAGGGGCTAGCGGGGGCAGATACGCAGTATTTT
CASSQGLAGADTQYF
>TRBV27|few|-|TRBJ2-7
TGTGCCAGCAGTCCCACAGGGTACCACGAGCAGTACTTC
CASSPTGYHEQYF
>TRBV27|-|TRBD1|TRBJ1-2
TGTGCCAGCGGACAGGGCGGAAACTATGGCTACACCTTC
CASGQGGNYGYTF
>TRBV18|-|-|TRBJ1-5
TGTGCCAGCTCACCACTCCCGCAGGGCAGCAATCAGCCCCAGCATTTT
CASSPLPQGSNQPQHF
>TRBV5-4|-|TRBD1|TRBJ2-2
TGTGCCAGCAGCCTACAGGGGATTAAGACCGGGGAGCTGTTTTTT
CASSLQGIKTGELFF
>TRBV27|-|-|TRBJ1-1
TGTGCCAGCAGTTCCCTCGCAGGGTCTCTCCAGGAAGCTTTCTTT
CASSSLAGSLQEAFF
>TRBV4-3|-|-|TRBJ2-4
TGCGCCAGCAGCCCAACCCCCTTAGGCGGCATTCAGTACTTC
CASSPTPLGGIQYF
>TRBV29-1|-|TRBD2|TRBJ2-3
TGCAGCGCCGAGCGGGGAGGCACAGATACGCAGTATTTT
CSAERGGTDTQYF
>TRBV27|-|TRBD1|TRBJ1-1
TGTGCCAGCAGTAGCAGAACAGGGGGCGTCACTGAAGCTTTCTTT
CASSSRTGGVTEAFF
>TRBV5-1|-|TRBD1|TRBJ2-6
TGCGCCAGCGAGACAGGGGGCTCTGGGGCCAACGTCCTGACTTTC
CASETGGSGANVLTF
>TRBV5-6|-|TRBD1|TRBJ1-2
TGTGCCAGCAGCCCCCAGGGGGCGAACTATGGCTACACCTTC
CASSPQGANYGYTF
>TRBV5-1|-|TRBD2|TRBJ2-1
TGCGCCAGCGCTTCTCGAGCTAGCGGGGCTAACAATGAGCAGTTCTTC
CASASRASGANNEQFF
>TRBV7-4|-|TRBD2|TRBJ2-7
TGTGCCAGCAGCTTAGCATTGGGACTATGGGAGCAGTACTTC
CASSLALGLWEQYF
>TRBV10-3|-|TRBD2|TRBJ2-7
TGTGCCATCAGTGGGGGACTAGCGGGAGTCTTCCAGCAGTACTTC
CAISGGLAGVFQQYF
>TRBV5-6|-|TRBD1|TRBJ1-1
TGTGCCAGCAGCTTGCCCTGGGACAGGAACACTGAAGCTTTCTTT
CASSLPWDRNTEAFF
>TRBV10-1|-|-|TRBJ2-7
TGCGCCAGCAGTGAGTCCAACTCCTACGAGCAGTACTTC
CASSESNSYEQYF
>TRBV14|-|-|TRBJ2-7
TGTGCCAGCAGCCAATACGGGACAACCTACGAGCAGTACTTC
CASSQYGTTYEQYF
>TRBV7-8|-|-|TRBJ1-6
TGTGCCAGCAGCTTAGTCGGGCGGCAGGGTCGTAATTCACCCCTCCACTTT
CASSLVGRQGRNSPLHF
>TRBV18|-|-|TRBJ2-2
TGTGCCAGCTCACCGGGCAGGGCCGGCGGGGAGCTGTTTTTT
CASSPGRAGGELFF
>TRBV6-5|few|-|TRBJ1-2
TGTGCCAGCAGTTACCTTGACAGGACTGCTAACTATGGCTACACCTTC
CASSYLDRTANYGYTF
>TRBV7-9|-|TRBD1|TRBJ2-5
TGTGCCAGCACATCTCGGACAGGGAAGTACTTC
CASTSRTGKYF
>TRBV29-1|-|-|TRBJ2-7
TGCAGCGCCTACCGGGACTACGAGCAGTACTTC
CSAYRDYEQYF
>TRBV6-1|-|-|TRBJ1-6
TGTGCCAGCGGACTGTTTAATTCACCCCTCCACTTT
CASGLFNSPLHF
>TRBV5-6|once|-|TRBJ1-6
TGTGCCAGCAGCTTGCTTCTCGGGGAAACTTATTCACCCCTCCACTTT
CASSLLLGETYSPLHF
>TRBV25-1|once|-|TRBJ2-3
TGTGCCAGCGCTCCTATTCGCACAGATACGCAGTATTTT
CASAPIRTDTQYF
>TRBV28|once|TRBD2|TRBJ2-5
TGTGCCAGCAGTTCTTGGCGGGAGGGAGGGGTGGAGACCCAGTACTTC
CASSSWREGGVETQYF
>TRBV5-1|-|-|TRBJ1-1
TGCGCCAGCAGCGAGGGGGTTAACACTGAAGCTTTCTTT
CASSEGVNTEAFF
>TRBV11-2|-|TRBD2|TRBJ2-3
TGTGCCAGCAGCTTAGGTCCAGCGGGGGGCACAGATACGCAGTATTTT
CASSLGPAGGTDTQYF
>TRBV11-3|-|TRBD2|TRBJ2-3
TGTGCCAGCAGCTTGGGACTAGCCACCGGTACGCAGTATTTT
CASSLGLATGTQYF
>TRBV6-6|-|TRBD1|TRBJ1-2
TGTGCCAGCAGCCGGGGACAGAACTATGGCTACACCTTC
CASSRGQNYGYTF
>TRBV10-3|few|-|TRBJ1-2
TGTGCCATCAATCCAGGAGGGGGCTACACCTTC
CAINPGGGYTF
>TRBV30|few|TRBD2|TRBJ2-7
TGTGCCTGGGGGACTAGCGGCAGCCGCGAGCAGTACTTC
CAWGTSGSREQYF
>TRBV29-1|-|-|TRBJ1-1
TGCAGCGTTAGGACGGACAGTTACACTGAAGCTTTCTTT
CSVRTDSYTEAFF
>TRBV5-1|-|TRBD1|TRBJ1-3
TGCGCCAGCAGCTTCGACAGGGCCGGAGGAAACACCATATATTTT
CASSFDRAGGNTIYF
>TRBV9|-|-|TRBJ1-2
TGTGCCAGCAGCGACAGCCACTCCAGCTACACCTTC
CASSDSHSSYTF
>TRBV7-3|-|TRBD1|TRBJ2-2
TGTGCCAGCAGCCCTGACAGGGGGTACACCGGGGAGCTGTTTTTT
CASSPDRGYTGELFF
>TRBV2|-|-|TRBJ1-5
TGTGCCAGCAGGTACACGGGGGGATTGCAGCCCCAGCATTTT
CASRYTGGLQPQHF
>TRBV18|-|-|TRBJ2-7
TGTGCCAGCTCACCACGGGGCAGGGGCGAGCAGTACTTC
CASSPRGRGEQYF
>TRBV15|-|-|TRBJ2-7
TGTGCCACCAGCCTCGACTGGCCCTACGAGCAGTACTTC
CATSLDWPYEQYF
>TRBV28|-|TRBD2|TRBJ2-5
TGTGCCAGCAGTTTAACTAGCGGGTACCAAGAGACCCAGTACTTC
CASSLTSGYQETQYF
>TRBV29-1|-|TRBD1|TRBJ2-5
TGCAGCGTTCAGGGACAGGGGGCTAGGGGGACCCAGTACTTC
CSVQGQGARGTQYF
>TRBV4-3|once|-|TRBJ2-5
TGCGCCAGCAGCCGTGGTAATAGCGGCCAGACCCAGTACTTC
CASSRGNSGQTQYF
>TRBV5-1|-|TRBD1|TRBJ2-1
TGCGCCAGCAGCGTAGACAGGGGGAATGAGCAGTTCTTC
CASSVDRGNEQFF
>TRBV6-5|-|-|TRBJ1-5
TGTGCCAGCAGTCCTCGGAGGGAGGGCAATCAGCCCCAGCATTTT
CASSPRREGNQPQHF
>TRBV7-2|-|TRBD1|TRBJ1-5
TGTGCCAGCAGCTTCACAGGGGGCGGCAATCAGCCCCAGCATTTT
CASSFTGGGNQPQHF
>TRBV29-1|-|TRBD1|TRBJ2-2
TGCAGCGTTGGACAGGGGGCGCTGGGCGGGGAGCTGTTTTTT
CSVGQGALGGELFF
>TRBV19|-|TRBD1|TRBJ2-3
TGTGCCAGTAGTACCGTGACAGGGGGCGGCGATACGCAGTATTTT
CASSTVTGGGDTQYF